This T cell receptor (beta chain) was identified in a study of siplizumab effects on memory and regulatory T cells. General study points: In controls, roughly 25% of mappable alloreactive CD4+ clones were Treg-derived on average, versus just under 70% with siplizumab. Naive T cells seemed more diverse than memory cells and seemed major alloresponse contributors.

Turning to this clone: Its antigen is not known.

The CDR3 has 16 residues. Trimming cost V 5 bases and J 0 bases; bases outside gene matches: 8. Germline V gene lookup returns CDR1 MNHEY and CDR2 SMNVEV (reference sequence). Libraries were prepared by immunoSEQ multiplex PCR; TCRdb keeps only in-frame clonotypes and omits some of them. The table has some 100,000 clones, about 91% seen once. Input material: CD4+ T cells sorted from blood. The source of this sequence is a human donor in good health. Some clones in this sample may be carry-over from other donors' samples. The rearrangement joins TRBV27 to TRBJ2-3, with 7 bases that match TRBD2. The CDR3 reads CASSNLGLTSTDTQYF. The CDR3 coding sequence is TGTGCCAGCAGTAACCTGGGACTAACAAGCACAGATACGCAGTATTTT.